These T cell receptor beta chains were read from a single sample in a study of cytomegalovirus exposure and HLA in healthy donors. Clones were read by immunoSEQ multiplex PCR, and TCRdb kept only the in-frame ones, dropping some. In all, the sample yields approximately 82,000 clones. Sequenced material: PBMCs. These receptors all come from a woman aged 60 to 75 in good health and CMV-seronegative. Each CDR3 is given with its conserved first and last residue. A D gene is named only where the DNA matches it firmly.

J: TRBJ2-7; V: TRBV7-9; D: TRBD2; DNA: TGTGCCAGCAGCCACGCCGGACTAGCGGGAGGCAAATCCTACGAGCAGTACTTC; CDR3: CASSHAGLAGGKSYEQYF
J: TRBJ2-5; V: TRBV9; D: TRBD1; DNA: TGTGCCAGCAGCGGGGGACAGTGGGGAGAGACCCAGTACTTC; CDR3: CASSGGQWGETQYF
J: TRBJ1-2; V: TRBV4-2; D: NA; DNA: TGTGCCAGCAGCCAAGAATGGACAGTTAACTATGGCTACACCTTC; CDR3: CASSQEWTVNYGYTF
J: TRBJ1-1; V: TRBV28; D: NA; DNA: TGTGCCAGCAGTTTATGGGTAGCGGGGGCGGGGGACACTGAAGCTTTCTTT; CDR3: CASSLWVAGAGDTEAFF
J: TRBJ1-3; V: TRBV6-5; D: TRBD1; DNA: TGTGCCAGCAGTTACGGGACAGGGGCTGGAAACACCATATATTTT; CDR3: CASSYGTGAGNTIYF
J: TRBJ2-1; V: TRBV5-4; D: TRBD2; DNA: TGTGCCAGCAGCCCGGGACTAGCGGGGAGCAATGAGCAGTTCTTC; CDR3: CASSPGLAGSNEQFF
J: TRBJ1-5; V: TRBV28; D: NA; DNA: TGTGCCAGCAGTTTATTCCTGGGCACCTTTGAGTGGCATTTT; CDR3: CASSLFLGTFEWHF
J: TRBJ2-3; V: TRBV29-1; D: TRBD2; DNA: TGCAGCGTTAAGACTAGCGGGAGCCCCACAGATACGCAGTATTTT; CDR3: CSVKTSGSPTDTQYF
J: TRBJ2-7; V: TRBV6-6; D: TRBD2; DNA: TGTGCCAGCAGACGGACTAGCGGGGACTACGAGCAGTACTTC; CDR3: CASRRTSGDYEQYF
J: TRBJ2-2; V: TRBV4-2; D: TRBD2; DNA: TGTGCCAGCAGCCAGGGGACTAGCGGGAGTACCAGGGAGCTGTTTTTT; CDR3: CASSQGTSGSTRELFF
J: TRBJ2-1; V: TRBV5-1; D: NA; DNA: TGCGCCAGCAGCCCGGCGGTTCTGGGAGTCAACAATGAGCAGTTCTTC; CDR3: CASSPAVLGVNNEQFF
J: TRBJ2-1; V: TRBV28; D: TRBD2; DNA: TGTGCCAGCAGTTCAGGGGGGACTAGCGGAAGGGATGAGCAGTTCTTC; CDR3: CASSSGGTSGRDEQFF
J: TRBJ1-5; V: TRBV21-1; D: NA; DNA: TGTGCCAGCAGCATTTGTCTCGGTGGTTATCAGCCCCAGCATTTT; CDR3: CASSICLGGYQPQHF
J: TRBJ1-2; V: TRBV6-1; D: TRBD1; DNA: TGTGCCAGCAGTGAAGAGGTGACAGGGGGTAACTATGGCTACACCTTC; CDR3: CASSEEVTGGNYGYTF
J: TRBJ2-5; V: TRBV28; D: NA; DNA: TGTGCCAGCAGCCCCCGGGGGAACTCGCCGGGGACCCAGTACTTC; CDR3: CASSPRGNSPGTQYF
J: TRBJ1-2; V: TRBV4-2; D: NA; DNA: TGTGCCAGCAGCCAAGAGACGACAGACTATGGCTACACCTTC; CDR3: CASSQETTDYGYTF
J: TRBJ1-6; V: TRBV28; D: NA; DNA: TGTGCCAGCAGTCCCGGGGGAGTCTCACCCCTCCACTTT; CDR3: CASSPGGVSPLHF
J: TRBJ2-7; V: TRBV7-2; D: NA; DNA: TGTGCCAGCAGCTTAGGAACGACTAGCTCCTACGAGCAGTACTTC; CDR3: CASSLGTTSSYEQYF
J: TRBJ2-7; V: TRBV7-9; D: NA; DNA: TGTGCCAGCAGCTTGGCTAGCGCGTATTACGGAGGGGTCTCCTACGAGCAGTACTTC; CDR3: CASSLASAYYGGVSYEQYF
J: TRBJ2-2; V: TRBV5-1; D: NA; DNA: TGCGCCAGCAGCTCAGGGGAAGGATACACCGGGGAGCTGTTTTTT; CDR3: CASSSGEGYTGELFF
J: TRBJ2-3; V: TRBV6-5; D: TRBD2; DNA: TGTGCCAGCAGTTACGGGACTAGCGGAACGCAGTATTTT; CDR3: CASSYGTSGTQYF
J: TRBJ2-6; V: TRBV29-1; D: NA; DNA: TGCAGCGTTGGCGACAGCCCTTTTTCTGGGGCCAACGTCCTGACTTTC; CDR3: CSVGDSPFSGANVLTF
J: TRBJ2-7; V: TRBV6-5; D: NA; DNA: TGTGCCAGCAGTTACTCATCCGGGAGCTCCTACGAGCAGTACTTC; CDR3: CASSYSSGSSYEQYF
J: TRBJ2-2; V: TRBV2; D: TRBD1; DNA: TGTGCCAGCATTTTCGGACAGGGGATCTCCGGGGAGCTGTTTTTT; CDR3: CASIFGQGISGELFF
J: TRBJ2-3; V: TRBV9; D: TRBD2; DNA: TGTGCCAGCAGCGTGACTAGCGGGAGTCGGGTGGATACGCAGTATTTT; CDR3: CASSVTSGSRVDTQYF
J: TRBJ2-3; V: TRBV28; D: TRBD1; DNA: TGTGCCAGCAGTCTAGGACAGGCAGCCACAGATACGCAGTATTTT; CDR3: CASSLGQAATDTQYF